These T cell receptor beta chains were read from a single sample in a study of CXCR3-negative and CXCR3-positive naive CD8 T cells. TCRdb derives one entry per CDR3 protein from the 5' RACE reads, leaving out DNA. The sample totals about 130,000 distinct CDR3 sequences. Input material: naive CXCR3- CD8+ T cells from blood. The source is a human donor in good health. Some clones in this sample may be carry-over from other donors' samples. CDR3s include the opening cysteine and the closing phenylalanine or tryptophan.

v_gene	j_gene	CDR3aa
TRBV15	TRBJ2-7	CATSENRESYEQYF
TRBV5-5	TRBJ2-3	CASSLVLAGDTQYF
TRBV2	TRBJ2-1	CASSEASGAAYNEQFF
TRBV21-1	TRBJ2-7	CASSKVRDEQYF
TRBV2	TRBJ2-5	CASSEERHGGETQYF
TRBV7-9	TRBJ2-1	CASSPQDRPSYNEQFF
TRBV10-3	TRBJ2-1	CAISDLLAPEQFF
TRBV5-1	TRBJ2-7	CASSPPGGAEEQYF
TRBV10-3	TRBJ2-1	CATQTSGNLGDEQFF
TRBV6-2/TRBV6-3	TRBJ2-3	CASSYLETDTQYF
TRBV3-1	TRBJ2-7	CASSPSDSYEQYF
TRBV20-1	TRBJ2-7	CSASFPSRPNEQYF
TRBV9	TRBJ2-7	CASSVAESPSYEQYF
TRBV28	TRBJ2-1	CASSTAYSYNEQFF
TRBV7-6	TRBJ2-1	CASSLNLQREVHEQFF
TRBV21-1	TRBJ2-3	CASSKGTGGADTQYF
TRBV7-7	TRBJ2-7	CASSKGPNYEQYF
TRBV29-1	TRBJ1-5	CSVRLAGNQPQHF
TRBV7-9	TRBJ2-1	CASSLGPLAGTDNEQFF
TRBV6-6	TRBJ2-1	CASSYSWAGANSYNEQFF
TRBV29-1	TRBJ2-1	CSVEEVASGPYNEQFF
TRBV12-3/TRBV12-4	TRBJ2-1	CASSLWRDFVRGEQFF
TRBV6-2/TRBV6-3	TRBJ2-1	CASEPIRDNNNEQFF
TRBV23-1	TRBJ2-6	CAALSLLKRTGDTSSGANVLTF
TRBV10-3	TRBJ2-2	CAISDLDLSGELFF
TRBV29-1	TRBJ1-1	CSVDWGETEAFF
TRBV11-2	TRBJ2-1	CASSLDRLHEQFF
TRBV6-4	TRBJ2-1	CASSDSAGGYNEQFF
TRBV7-6	TRBJ2-3	CASSLELALATDTQYF
TRBV3-1	TRBJ2-5	CASSQEEETQYF
TRBV27	TRBJ2-2	CASSLQPTGELFF
TRBV4-2	TRBJ1-6	CASSHGTDPTYNSPLHF
TRBV7-8	TRBJ2-3	CASSLESAGAQDTQYF
TRBV7-6	TRBJ2-5	CASSLFGGDQETQYF
TRBV7-9	TRBJ1-1	CASRTMNTEAFF
TRBV7-3	TRBJ2-3	CASSSDGLRSDVDTQYF
TRBV23-1	TRBJ2-5	CASSQSDREDETQYF
TRBV12-3/TRBV12-4	TRBJ2-7	CASSSTDSYEQYF
TRBV4-3	TRBJ1-2	CASGPDRVISYGYTF
TRBV7-9	TRBJ2-7	CASSSTGSYEQYF
TRBV5-1	TRBJ2-5	CASSSEAKETQYF
TRBV29-1	TRBJ2-7	CSVGGTGGGYEQYF
TRBV29-1	TRBJ1-1	CSGTSTGNTEAFF
TRBV5-5	TRBJ2-7	CASSLGGGIDEQYF
TRBV7-9	TRBJ2-1	CASSSGQGSYNEQFF
TRBV15	TRBJ1-5	CATSFTGAPHQPQHF
TRBV4-2	TRBJ1-1	CASSHSSGMNTEAFF
TRBV28	TRBJ2-7	CASSLLSVRGTEQYF
TRBV7-2	TRBJ2-4	CASSLANSIQNIQYF
TRBV28	TRBJ2-1	CASSLWGTGVYNEQFF
TRBV7-9	TRBJ2-2	CASSLPGTGRNTGELFF
TRBV7-2	TRBJ2-7	CASSYPGLAYKQYF
TRBV11-2	TRBJ2-5	CASSLNAGGTQQETQYF
TRBV7-9	TRBJ2-3	CASSLATGPTDTQYF
TRBV6-5	TRBJ1-1	CASSQGIGNTEAFF
TRBV7-6	TRBJ2-3	CASSAGQGAPPTQYF
TRBV4-2	TRBJ2-3	CASSQAIGRDTQYF
TRBV29-1	TRBJ1-2	CSVIPLNYGYTF